The T cell receptor (beta chain) under discussion was sequenced for a study of beta chain features in type 1 diabetes. Study observations and caveats: More deletions and fewer insertions at VDJ junctions were seen in type 1 diabetes patients.

The CDR3 loop spans 13 amino acids. Germline CDR1 GTSNPN, CDR2 SVGIG (reference sequence). V was pared by 5 bases and J by 0 bases, with 11 bases between. Reverse transcribing all isolated RNA meant expressed TCRB transcripts were sequenced. Profiled with immunoSEQ multiplex PCR; TCRdb holds only in-frame clones, not every one. The sample records some 400,000 clones, more than 13% being singletons. The table lists this clone with a few counts. Its antigen is currently unknown. This sequence was found in a woman aged 18-29 years in good health. The J gene is TRBJ2-7, the V gene TRBV30, with D maybe TRBD2 (5 bases). Source material: naive CD4+ T cells from blood. The CDR3 is CAWLRSGSYEQYF. The CDR3 DNA sequence: TGTGCCTGGCTCCGGAGCGGCTCCTACGAGCAGTACTTC.